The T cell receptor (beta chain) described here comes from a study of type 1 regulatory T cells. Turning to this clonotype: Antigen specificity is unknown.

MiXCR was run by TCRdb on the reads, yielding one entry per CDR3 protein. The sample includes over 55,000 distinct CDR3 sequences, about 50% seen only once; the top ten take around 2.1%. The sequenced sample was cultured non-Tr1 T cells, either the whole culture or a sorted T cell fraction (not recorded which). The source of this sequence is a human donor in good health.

In DNA form, the CDR3 reads TGCGCCAGCAGCCTGGGACTAGCGGAAGAGCAGTACTTC. Its protein is CASSLGLAEEQYF. The chain carries TRBV5-1 and TRBJ2-7; TRBD2 matches 11 bases. The V segment lost 4 bases and the J segment 7 bases; nucleotides outside the gene matches: 4. Germline-derived CDR1 and CDR2 are SGHRS and YFSETQ. This CDR3 region has 13 residues.